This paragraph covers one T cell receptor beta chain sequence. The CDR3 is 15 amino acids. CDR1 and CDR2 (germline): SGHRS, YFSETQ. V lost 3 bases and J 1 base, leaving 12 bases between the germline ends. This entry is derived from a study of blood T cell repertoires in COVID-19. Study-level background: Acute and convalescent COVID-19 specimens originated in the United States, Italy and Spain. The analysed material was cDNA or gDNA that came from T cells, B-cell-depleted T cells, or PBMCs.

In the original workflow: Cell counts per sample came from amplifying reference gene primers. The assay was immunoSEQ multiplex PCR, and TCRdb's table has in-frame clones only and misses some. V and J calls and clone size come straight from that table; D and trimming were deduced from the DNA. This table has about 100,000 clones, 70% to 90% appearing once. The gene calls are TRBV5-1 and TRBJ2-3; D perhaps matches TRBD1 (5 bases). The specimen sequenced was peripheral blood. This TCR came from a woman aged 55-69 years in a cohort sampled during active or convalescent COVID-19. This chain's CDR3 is CASSWGPAGTDTQYF. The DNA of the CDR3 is TGCGCCAGCAGCTGGGGCCCGGCGGGCACAGATACGCAGTATTTT.